Below, 32 T cell receptor beta chains from the same sample are listed, as sequenced in a study of control samples from healthy donors and cancer patients. Profiled with immunoSEQ multiplex PCR; TCRdb holds only in-frame clones, not every one. The top ten hold under 9% of the sample, which has 100,000 to 150,000 clones, around 92% seen once. Sequences were obtained from PBMCs. The receptor source for this set is a man aged 45-65 years with head and neck cancer.

CDR3 amino acids: CASSPYTGELFF. In nucleotides, the CDR3 is TGTGCCAGCTCACCGTACACCGGGGAGCTGTTTTTT. The J gene is TRBJ2-2, the V gene TRBV18; no clear D gene. The CDR3 has 12 amino acids. The germline gives CDR1 KGHSH, CDR2 LQKENI. Trimming took off 3 bases at V and 3 bases at J, with 2 bases between the two ends.

This chain connects TRBV19 to TRBJ1-3; D uncertain. Germline assignment: CDR1 LNHDA and CDR2 SQIVND (reference sequence). The CDR3 has 13 amino acids. V lost 4 bases to trimming and J lost 4 bases, with 8 bases between them. CDR3 coding DNA: TGTGCCAGTAGTACCCAAATAGGAAACACCATATATTTT. It encodes CASSTQIGNTIYF. Supplemented by reference TRBV19 and TRBJ1-3, the full variable domain reads DGGITQSPKYLFRKEGQNVTLSCEQNLNHDAMYWYRQDPGQGLRLIYYSQIVNDFQKGDIAEGYSVSREKKESFPLTVTSAQKNPTAFYLCASSTQIGNTIYFGEGSWLTVV.

The J gene is TRBJ2-1, the V gene TRBV7-6; perhaps TRBD1 as D (5 bases). The CDR3 is 13 residues long. Germline V gene sequence: CDR1 SGHVS, CDR2 FNYEAQ. Trimming took 5 bases from V and 9 from J, leaving 14 bases between them. CDR3 DNA sequence: TGTGCCAGCAGCCCACGGCTGGGGCTTGAGCAGTTCTTC. Translated: CASSPRLGLEQFF.

The J gene is TRBJ1-2, the V gene TRBV29-1; no definite D call. V was trimmed by 6 bases and J by 4 bases, leaving 9 bases between them. The CDR3 consists of 11 residues. CDR1 and CDR2 from the germline V gene are SQVTM and ANQGSEA. Here the CDR3 DNA reads TGCAGCGTCCTCGTGCTCTATGGCTACACCTTC. Translation: CSVLVLYGYTF. The full variable domain, rest sourced from reference TRBV29-1 and TRBJ1-2, is SAVISQKPSRDICQRGTSLTIQCQVDSQVTMMFWYRQQPGQSLTLIATANQGSEATYESGFVIDKFPISRPNLTFSTLTVSNMSPEDSSIYLCSVLVLYGYTFGSGTRLTVV.

Remarks on this clone: Without the conserved terminal phenylalanine or tryptophan, this CDR3 likely stems from a read error. The limits of the CDR3 on the DNA are not certain, so only TCRdb's listed CDR3 is given. The chain employs TRBV2 and TRBJ1-3; the D call of TRBD1 is as the table states it, not checked on the DNA. CDR1 and CDR2 (germline): SNHLY, FYNNEI. The CDR3 spans 12 residues, counting both ends. The CDR3 loop is CASSEDRGMICV.

This chain uses TRBV6-5 with TRBJ2-3, with D tentatively TRBD2 (5 bases). V was shortened by 7 bases and J by 2 bases, with 10 bases between the two germline ends. Germline V gene lookup returns CDR1 MNHEY and CDR2 SVGAGI. There are 13 residues in the CDR3. Written as DNA, the CDR3 is TGTGCCAGCAACAAAGCGGACACAGATACGCAGTATTTT. Translating it yields CASNKADTDTQYF.

This sequence joins TRBV6-2 or TRBV6-3 and TRBJ2-7; the D is unclear. Trimming cost V 2 bases and J 3 bases, with 8 bases left between them. Germline CDR1 reads MNHEY; CDR2 reads SVGEGT. The CDR3 has 13 residues. The CDR3 sequence is CASSYPGGYEQYF. The CDR3 region has the DNA TGTGCCAGCAGTTACCCTGGCGGCTACGAGCAGTACTTC.

The chain links TRBV19 to TRBJ1-5; tentative D call: TRBD1 (5 bases). This CDR3 is 15 amino acids long. Trimming left V 8 bases short and J 1 base short, with 15 bases between. Germline CDR1 is LNHDA and CDR2 is SQIVND (reference sequence). CDR3 sequence (DNA): TGTGCCAGTCACAAAGGCAGGGAAAGCAATCAGCCCCAGCATTTT. Residues: CASHKGRESNQPQHF.

J is TRBJ2-3 and V is TRBV27, with 7 bases that match TRBD2. The CDR3 has 13 amino acids. The germline CDR1 and CDR2 sequences are MNHEY and SMNVEV (reference sequence). J gave up 5 bases and V 5 bases, and 4 bases lay outside the gene matches. The CDR3 is CASSPVAGDTQYF. CDR3 nucleotides: TGTGCCAGCAGTCCCGTAGCGGGAGATACGCAGTATTTT.

A remark on this clone: This specimen includes other DNA sequences encoding the same CDR3. This chain connects TRBV11-2 to TRBJ1-5; D is uncertain. The germline V gene has CDR1 SGHAT and CDR2 FQNNGV. Trimming cost V 2 bases and J 0 bases, with 11 bases left between them. CDR3 size: 16 residues. The CDR3 nucleotides are TGTGCCAGCAGCTTACATGACGGCTATAGCAATCAGCCCCAGCATTTT. Translated: CASSLHDGYSNQPQHF.

The chain uses TRBV10-3 and TRBJ1-5, with D possibly TRBD1 on 5 matching bases. V was clipped by 0 bases and J by 4 bases, with 10 bases between them. The CDR3 length is 15 residues. Germline V lookup: CDR1 ENHRY, CDR2 SYGVKD. As DNA, the CDR3 is TGTGCCATCAGTGAGTCCGGACACCCTAATCAGCCCCAGCATTTT. It yields the protein CAISESGHPNQPQHF.

V gene TRBV5-4 combines with J gene TRBJ1-1; 9 bases map to TRBD1. This CDR3 comprises 17 residues. From germline, CDR1 is SGHNT and CDR2 YYREEE (reference sequence). Unmatched junction bases numbered 10, after V lost 4 bases and J lost 0 bases. The CDR3 region is CASSPGTGWNMNTEAFF. For the CDR3, the DNA is TGTGCCAGCAGCCCGGGGACAGGGTGGAACATGAACACTGAAGCTTTCTTT.

The chain combines TRBV5-1 with TRBJ2-7; TRBD2 might be the D (7 bases). V was cut by 0 bases and J by 3 bases, with 13 bases left in between. This CDR3 region has 15 residues. Germline CDR1 and CDR2: SGHRS and YFSETQ. CDR3 in DNA: TGCGCCAGCAGCTTGGGTTGGGGGGGCGGCTACGAGCAGTACTTC. Translating gives CASSLGWGGGYEQYF.

The chain carries TRBV18 and TRBJ2-1; D is possibly TRBD1 (6 bases). Trimming removed 2 bases at V and 8 bases at J, with 16 bases between. The CDR3 extends over 15 amino acids. The germline CDR1 and CDR2 sequences are KGHSH and LQKENI. The CDR3 loop reads CASSPTGSTKDEQFF. Here the CDR3 DNA reads TGTGCCAGCTCACCAACAGGGAGTACGAAGGATGAGCAGTTCTTC.

This chain joins TRBV5-1 and TRBJ1-1; unclear D gene. Germline V lookup: CDR1 SGHRS, CDR2 YFSETQ. V was shortened by 0 bases and J by 7 bases, with 10 bases between the two germline ends. This CDR3 is 13 amino acids long. Here the CDR3 reads CASSLVGWSEAFF. The CDR3 DNA is TGCGCCAGCAGCTTGGTGGGGTGGAGTGAAGCTTTCTTT.

This rearrangement joins TRBV7-9 to TRBJ2-1; TRBD2 aligns across 10 bases. Germline V gives CDR1 SEHNR, CDR2 FQNEAQ (reference sequence). V lost 3 bases, J lost 4 bases, and 3 bases stayed unmatched. CDR3 length: 15 amino acids. CDR3 in amino acids: CASSFGTSEYNEQFF. CDR3 coding DNA: TGTGCCAGCAGCTTCGGGACTAGCGAATACAATGAGCAGTTCTTC.

J is TRBJ1-1 and V is TRBV3-1 (or the pseudogene TRBV3-2); D ambiguous. Trimming removed 2 bases from V and 0 bases from J, with 7 bases in between. The CDR3 loop spans 14 amino acids. Germline V gene data show CDR1 as LGHDT and CDR2 as YNNKEL (reference sequence). The CDR3 region is CASSQFGLNTEAFF. CDR3 nucleotide sequence: TGTGCCAGCAGCCAATTCGGTTTGAACACTGAAGCTTTCTTT.

The J gene is TRBJ1-1, the V gene TRBV9; D gene ambiguous. Per germline, CDR1 SGDLS and CDR2 YYNGEE. Between the trimmed V and J ends, which lost 0 bases and 8 bases, there was a span of 14 bases. The CDR3 is 14 amino acids. CDR3 loop: CASSVGLRVVEAFF. CDR3 bases: TGTGCCAGCAGCGTAGGGTTACGGGTGGTGGAAGCTTTCTTT.

This clone was recorded once. The chain couples TRBV30 to TRBJ2-5; D ambiguous. Germline assignment: CDR1 GTSNPN and CDR2 SVGIG (reference sequence). V was pared by 4 bases and J by 5 bases, with 8 bases between. This CDR3 has 11 amino acids. The CDR3 spells CAWNRWETQYF. The CDR3 region has the DNA TGTGCCTGGAACCGGTGGGAGACCCAGTACTTC.

J is TRBJ2-5 and V is TRBV29-1; TRBD1 might be the D (5 bases). The germline V gene encodes CDR1 SQVTM and CDR2 ANQGSEA. V shed 7 bases and J shed 1 base, with 13 bases lying between them. The CDR3 spans 13 residues. Here the CDR3 DNA reads TGCAGCGCCCGACAGTACTCCCAAGAGACCCAGTACTTC. Protein product: CSARQYSQETQYF.

The rearrangement links TRBV1 to TRBJ2-1; the table assigns TRBD2, which was not confirmed against the DNA. TRBV1 is labeled a pseudogene. The CDR3 is 17 amino acids. The CDR3 spells CTSSQEGRELGYNEQFF. Here the CDR3 DNA reads TGCACCAGCAGCCAAGAAGGCCGGGAGTTGGGGTACAATGAGCAGTTCTTC.

The V call is TRBV12-3 or TRBV12-4, the J call TRBJ1-5; 9 bases map to TRBD1. The CDR3 contains 13 residues. V lost 5 bases, J lost 5 bases, and 1 base stayed unmatched. The CDR3 region is CASSRDRDQPQHF. Here the CDR3 DNA reads TGTGCCAGCAGTAGGGACAGGGATCAGCCCCAGCATTTT.

This clone was observed a single time. The V gene is TRBV7-9, the J gene TRBJ2-7, with D perhaps matching TRBD2 (5 bases). The germline V and J ends were trimmed by 6 bases and 2 bases, with 11 bases remaining between them. CDR3 length: 13 residues. Per germline, CDR1 SEHNR and CDR2 FQNEAQ (reference sequence). The CDR3 sequence: CASSSDFTYEQYF. The DNA for the CDR3 is TGTGCCAGCAGTTCGGACTTTACCTACGAGCAGTACTTC.

The V call is TRBV5-1, the J call TRBJ2-2, with D possibly TRBD1 on 6 matching bases. The CDR3 runs 13 residues. Trimming stripped 3 bases from V and 11 bases from J, with 14 bases between. Germline assignment: CDR1 SGHRS and CDR2 YFSETQ. DNA for the CDR3: TGCGCCAGCAGCTCAACTACAGGGTATGAGCTGTTTTTT. Amino acid sequence: CASSSTTGYELFF.

The chain combines TRBV5-4 with TRBJ2-3; TRBD2 is a possible D gene (6 bases). The CDR3 has 14 amino acids. V lost 2 bases and J lost 6, with 13 bases in between. CDR1 and CDR2 from the germline V gene are SGHNT and YYREEE (reference sequence). CDR3 amino acids: CASSFGTGADTQYF. The CDR3 region has the DNA TGTGCCAGCAGCTTCGGGACTGGGGCCGATACGCAGTATTTT.

The rearrangement links TRBV30 to TRBJ1-6, with D maybe TRBD1 (6 bases). The CDR3 length is 14 residues. Germline values: CDR1 GTSNPN, CDR2 SVGIG (reference sequence). Deletions cut 0 bases from V and 8 bases from J, with 11 bases between. CDR3 bases: TGTGCCTGGAGTGTAGGGGGGAATGATTCACCCCTCCACTTT. This translates into CAWSVGGNDSPLHF.

This chain links TRBV18 with TRBJ2-7; 8 nucleotides match TRBD2. Germline values: CDR1 KGHSH, CDR2 LQKENI. The CDR3 covers 15 residues. Unmatched junction bases numbered 11, after V lost 3 bases and J lost 7 bases. CDR3 amino acids: CASSPLLGRAGEQYF. Here the CDR3 DNA reads TGTGCCAGCTCACCCCTCCTCGGGAGGGCGGGTGAGCAGTACTTC.

The chain links TRBV28 to TRBJ2-7; 9 bases match TRBD1. The CDR3 totals 15 residues. In germline, CDR1 is MDHEN, CDR2 SYDVKM. V was pared by 3 bases and J by 3 bases, with 6 bases of the junction left unmatched. CDR3 loop: CASSFIRQGGYEQYF. CDR3 DNA: TGTGCCAGCAGTTTCATCCGACAGGGGGGCTACGAGCAGTACTTC.

This sequence joins TRBV24-1 and TRBJ2-5; D possibly uses TRBD1 or TRBD2 (5 bases each). V lost 2 bases, J lost 5 bases, and 11 bases lay in between. There are 14 residues in the CDR3. Germline V CDR1 and CDR2: KGHDR, SFDVKD. CDR3 loop: CATSDYGGRETQYF. DNA for the CDR3: TGTGCCACCAGTGATTATGGGGGTCGTGAGACCCAGTACTTC.

The chain links TRBV28 to TRBJ2-7; the match to TRBD2 covers 8 bases. V shed 7 bases, J shed 2 bases, and the junction held 10 bases outside the gene matches. Germline values: CDR1 MDHEN, CDR2 SYDVKM. This CDR3 has 15 amino acids. The CDR3 loop is CASTRTGTRTYEQYF. DNA for the CDR3: TGTGCCAGCACTCGAACCGGGACTAGGACCTACGAGCAGTACTTC. Based on the CDR3 plus reference TRBV28 and TRBJ2-7, the full variable domain is DVKVTQSSRYLVKRTGEKVFLECVQDMDHENMFWYRQDPGLGLRLIYFSYDVKMKEKGDIPEGYSVSREKKERFSLILESASTNQTSMYLCASTRTGTRTYEQYFGPGTRLTVT.

This CDR3 is CASSPRDFKYEQYF. CDR3 nucleotide sequence: TGTGCCAGCAGCCCACGGGACTTTAAATACGAGCAGTACTTC. The chain employs TRBV7-9 and TRBJ2-7, with a possible D match to TRBD2 (6 bases). The V end lost 5 bases, the J end lost 4 bases, and 15 bases lay between the germline ends. The CDR3 has 14 residues. Germline V gene data show CDR1 as SEHNR and CDR2 as FQNEAQ (reference sequence).

The rearrangement uses TRBV5-1 and TRBJ1-1, with unresolved D. The CDR3 is 15 residues long. CDR1 is SGHRS and CDR2 is YFSETQ in the germline V gene. V was cut by 4 bases and J by 4 bases, with 17 bases left in between. CDR3 sequence (DNA): TGCGCCAGCAGCCCGCCGGAGGGAGGGCTCACTGAAGCTTTCTTT. Residues: CASSPPEGGLTEAFF.